This TCR beta chain stems from a study of cytomegalovirus exposure and HLA in healthy donors. General study results and limits: Later work showed greater clonal expansion in HLA-associated TCR beta chains than in equally common others. A prior analysis recorded that most TCR beta V segments were productive about 87% or about 30% of the time. Most observed TCR sequences were rare, whereas some public TCRs were detected in many donors.

Primers included in the PCR were 60 Vbeta and 13 Jbeta primers. Original processing notes: A later analysis counted 65 million to 80 million unique TCR beta chains, 9.5 million to 13 million shared. Only in-frame clones appear in the TCRdb table, and some are missing; sequencing was by immunoSEQ multiplex PCR. That table supplies the V and J calls and clone size; D and trimming were determined from the DNA. The repertoire holds some 140,000 clones, with over 75% as singletons. Note on this clone: Its antigen remains unidentified.

Germline lookup yields CDR1 SGHRS and CDR2 YFSETQ. The V end lost 2 bases, the J end lost 7 bases, and 16 bases lay between the germline ends. This CDR3 is 15 amino acids long. The rearrangement joins TRBV5-1 to TRBJ1-5, with D hard to call. This receptor was taken from a woman in her fifties or sixties in good health and CMV-seropositive. Sequenced input: PBMCs. CDR3 nucleotides: TGCGCCAGCAGCTTCTCTGGGGAGGTGGGACAGCCCCAGCATTTT. Translated: CASSFSGEVGQPQHF.